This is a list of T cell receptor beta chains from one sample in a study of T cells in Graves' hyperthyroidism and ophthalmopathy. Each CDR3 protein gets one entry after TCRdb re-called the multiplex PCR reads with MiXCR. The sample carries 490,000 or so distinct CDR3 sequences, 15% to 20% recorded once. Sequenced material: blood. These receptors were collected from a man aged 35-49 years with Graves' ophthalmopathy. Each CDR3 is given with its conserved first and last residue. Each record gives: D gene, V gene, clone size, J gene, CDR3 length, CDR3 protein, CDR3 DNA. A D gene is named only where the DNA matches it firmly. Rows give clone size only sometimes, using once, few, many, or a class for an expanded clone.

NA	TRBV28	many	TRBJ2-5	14	CASSFGGGQETQYF	TGTGCCAGCAGTTTCGGAGGGGGCCAAGAGACCCAGTACTTC
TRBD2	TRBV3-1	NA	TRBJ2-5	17	CASSQWTLADRQETQYF	TGTGCCAGCAGCCAATGGACACTAGCGGACCGCCAAGAGACCCAGTACTTC
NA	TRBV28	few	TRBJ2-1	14	CASSLVVPRHEQFF	TGTGCCAGCAGTTTGGTAGTCCCCCGCCATGAGCAGTTCTTC
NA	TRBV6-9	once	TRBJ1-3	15	CASSFLAGAGNTIYF	TGTGCCAGCAGTTTCCTTGCGGGGGCTGGAAACACCATATATTTT
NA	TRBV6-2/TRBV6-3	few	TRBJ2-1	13	CASSYKTVDEQFF	TGTGCCAGCAGTTATAAGACAGTGGATGAGCAGTTCTTC
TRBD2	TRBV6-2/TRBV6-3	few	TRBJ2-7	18	CASTEGTSRLAGAWEQYF	TGTGCCAGCACGGAGGGGACTAGCCGACTAGCGGGAGCCTGGGAGCAGTACTTC
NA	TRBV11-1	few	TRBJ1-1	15	CASSLTVAGNTEAFF	TGTGCCAGCAGCTTAACGGTTGCAGGGAACACTGAAGCTTTCTTT
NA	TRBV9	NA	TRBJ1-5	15	CASSVGAFGNQPQHF	TGTGCCAGCAGCGTTGGCGCTTTTGGCAATCAGCCCCAGCATTTT
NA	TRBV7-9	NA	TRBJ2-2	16	CASSLAGSGNTGELFF	TGTGCCAGCAGCTTAGCAGGTAGCGGGAACACCGGGGAGCTGTTTTTT
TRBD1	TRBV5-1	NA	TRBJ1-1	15	CASSRGGTGGTEAFF	TGCGCCAGCAGTCGAGGGGGGACAGGGGGCACTGAAGCTTTCTTT
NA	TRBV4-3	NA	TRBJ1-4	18	CASSQAIGRGDYNEKLFF	TGCGCCAGCAGCCAAGCAATAGGTCGAGGGGATTATAATGAAAAACTGTTTTTT
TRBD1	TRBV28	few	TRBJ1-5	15	CASRAPGGRGQPQHF	TGTGCCAGCAGGGCCCCAGGGGGGAGGGGTCAGCCCCAGCATTTT
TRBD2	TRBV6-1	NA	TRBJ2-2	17	CASSFIAGATRTGELFF	TGTGCCAGCAGTTTTATAGCGGGAGCCACGAGGACCGGGGAGCTGTTTTTT
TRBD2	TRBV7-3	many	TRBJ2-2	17	CASSPLAGGANTGELFF	TGTGCCAGCAGCCCTCTAGCGGGAGGGGCGAACACCGGGGAGCTGTTTTTT
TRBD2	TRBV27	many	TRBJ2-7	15	CASSPGGGGSYEQYF	TGTGCCAGCAGCCCGGGAGGGGGGGGCTCCTACGAGCAGTACTTC
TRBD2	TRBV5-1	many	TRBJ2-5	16	CASSSGLAGGLETQYF	TGCGCCAGCAGCTCCGGACTAGCGGGGGGCCTAGAGACCCAGTACTTC
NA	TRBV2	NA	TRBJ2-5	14	CATHGTLIRETQYF	TGTGCCACCCACGGGACATTGATAAGAGAGACCCAGTACTTC
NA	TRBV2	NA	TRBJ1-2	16	CASSESTGGPDYGYTF	TGTGCCAGCAGTGAGTCAACGGGGGGGCCAGACTATGGCTACACCTTC